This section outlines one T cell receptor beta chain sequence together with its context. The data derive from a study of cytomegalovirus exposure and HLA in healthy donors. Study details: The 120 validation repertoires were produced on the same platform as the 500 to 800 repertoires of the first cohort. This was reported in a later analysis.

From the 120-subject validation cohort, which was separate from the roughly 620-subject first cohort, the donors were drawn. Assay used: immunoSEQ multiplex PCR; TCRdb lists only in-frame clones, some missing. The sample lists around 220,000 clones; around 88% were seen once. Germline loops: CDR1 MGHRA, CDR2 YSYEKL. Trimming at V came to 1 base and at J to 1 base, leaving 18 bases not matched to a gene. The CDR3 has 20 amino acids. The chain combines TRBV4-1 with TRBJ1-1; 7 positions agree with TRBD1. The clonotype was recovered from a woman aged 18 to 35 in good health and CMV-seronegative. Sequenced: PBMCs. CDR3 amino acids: CASSQVRRLATGRTNTEAFF. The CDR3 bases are TGCGCCAGCAGCCAAGTTCGGCGTCTAGCGACAGGGCGGACGAACACTGAAGCTTTCTTT.